This TCR beta chain is drawn from a study of control samples from healthy donors and cancer patients. Here immunoSEQ multiplex PCR was the method, and the copy in TCRdb shows in-frame clones only, minus some. The table records about 140,000 clones, approximately 92% of them present only once. Trimming removed 3 bases at V and 6 bases at J, with 14 bases between. The CDR3 has 15 residues. CDR1 and CDR2 from the germline V gene are KGHSH and LQKENI. Material: blood. The receptor's source is a man aged 25 to 40 in good health. This chain uses TRBV18 with TRBJ2-2; the D call may be TRBD1 or TRBD2 (6 bases each). The CDR3 DNA reads as TGTGCCAGCTCACCGGACGGGGGCCGTGCCGGGGAGCTGTTTTTT. It codes for CASSPDGGRAGELFF.